Each of the 29 T cell receptor beta chains below was sequenced from the same sample in a study of identical twins. In TCRdb, the 5' RACE reads were re-called with MiXCR into one record per CDR3 protein. The sample holds 430,000 or so distinct CDR3 sequences, approximately 25% seen once. These data are also associated with another study on T cells expressing NK-cell markers.

Sequenced: CD4+ T cells sorted from blood. The source is a woman aged 18-30 years in good health.

The chain carries TRBV6-2 or TRBV6-3 and TRBJ2-3; D is perhaps TRBD2 (6 bases). The V and J ends lost 4 bases and 0 bases respectively, with 11 bases between them. This CDR3 has 15 amino acids. Germline V CDR1 and CDR2: MNHEY, SVGEGT. The CDR3 protein is CASSSGGTSTDTQYF. The CDR3 DNA sequence: TGTGCCAGCAGTTCCGGCGGGACTAGCACAGATACGCAGTATTTT.

This clonotype was recorded a few times. This chain joins TRBV20-1 and TRBJ2-5; D is ambiguous. Germline V gives CDR1 DFQATT, CDR2 SNEGSKA (reference sequence). Trimming shortened V by 3 bases and J by 2 bases, and 7 bases separated the two germline ends. The CDR3 extends over 12 amino acids. In nucleotides, the CDR3 is TGCAGTGCTAGCTTACAGCAAGAGACCCAGTACTTC. This codes for CSASLQQETQYF.

The chain employs TRBV29-1 and TRBJ1-4, with no clear D. The CDR3 has 11 amino acids. Per the germline V gene, CDR1 is SQVTM and CDR2 is ANQGSEA. V lost 7 bases to trimming and J lost 4 bases, with 7 bases between them. The CDR3 coding sequence is TGCAGCGCGGAAGTTAATGAAAAACTGTTTTTT. As protein: CSAEVNEKLFF.

This rearrangement joins TRBV12-5 to TRBJ2-2; D is ambiguous. The germline V gene has CDR1 LGHNT and CDR2 FRNRAP. This CDR3 is built from 15 residues. V was cut by 0 bases and J by 5 bases, with 10 bases left in between. CDR3 nucleotides: TGTGCTAGTGGTTTGGTTTCAGGTCGTACCGGGGAGCTGTTTTTT. Residues: CASGLVSGRTGELFF.

This clonotype was seen a handful of times. The rearrangement links TRBV11-3 to TRBJ2-5; no clear D gene. The CDR3 is 14 residues long. From germline, CDR1 is SGHNT and CDR2 YENEEA. The ends were cut back, 0 bases at V and 2 bases at J, with 7 bases in the middle. The CDR3 loop reads CASSLDPFQETQYF. In nucleotides, the CDR3 is TGTGCCAGCAGCTTAGATCCTTTTCAAGAGACCCAGTACTTC.

This clonotype occurred many times. This chain connects TRBV5-1 to TRBJ1-2, with a tentative D call TRBD1 (5 bases). Between the trimmed V and J ends, which lost 4 bases and 14 bases, there was a span of 21 bases. The CDR3 contains 13 residues. Germline lookup yields CDR1 SGHRS and CDR2 YFSETQ. The CDR3: CASSPRDATIGTF. DNA for the CDR3: TGCGCCAGCAGCCCCCGGGACGCTACCATTGGGACCTTC.

This sequence joins TRBV20-1 and TRBJ2-5; a weak D match, TRBD2 (5 bases). Trimming stripped 6 bases from V and 2 bases from J, with 10 bases between. Looked up from germline, CDR1 is DFQATT and CDR2 is SNEGSKA (reference sequence). The CDR3 length is 12 residues. The CDR3 DNA reads TGCAGTGCGCAACCGGGACAAGAGACCCAGTACTTC. This sequence encodes CSAQPGQETQYF.

CDR3 in amino acids: CASSWQLAGGRGEQYF. The DNA for the CDR3 is TGTGCCAGCAGTTGGCAACTAGCGGGGGGCCGGGGCGAGCAGTACTTC. The chain couples TRBV7-2 to TRBJ2-7, with TRBD2 matching 12 bases. This CDR3 region has 16 residues. Germline V CDR1 and CDR2: SGHTA, FQGNSA. The ends lost 6 bases at V and 6 bases at J; junction bases unmatched: 12.

The genes are TRBV19 and TRBJ2-2; either TRBD1 or TRBD2 may fit D (5 bases each). The CDR3 length is 15 residues. V gave up 6 bases and J gave up 2 bases, with 13 bases separating them. Germline V CDR1 and CDR2: LNHDA, SQIVND (reference sequence). CDR3 DNA sequence: TGTGCCAGTAGCACCGGGACGGATAACACCGGGGAGCTGTTTTTT. Protein: CASSTGTDNTGELFF.

The chain joins TRBV6-5 to TRBJ1-1; weak D call: TRBD1 (6 bases). Germline V gives CDR1 MNHEY, CDR2 SVGAGI. This CDR3 region has 15 residues. Trimming took off 1 base at V and 10 bases at J, with 19 bases between the two ends. This CDR3 reads CASSYFTSRGRVAFF. The CDR3 region has the DNA TGTGCCAGCAGTTACTTCACGAGTCGGGGGCGCGTAGCTTTCTTT.

This clonotype was observed many times. This chain joins TRBV5-1 and TRBJ2-7; D remains ambiguous. Germline loops: CDR1 SGHRS, CDR2 YFSETQ. Trimming cost V 0 bases and J 1 base, with 11 bases left between them. This CDR3 contains 15 residues. CDR3: CASSLALGNSYEQYF. CDR3 in DNA: TGCGCCAGCAGCTTGGCCTTGGGAAATTCCTACGAGCAGTACTTC.

The chain has TRBV3-1 and TRBJ1-2; D remains ambiguous. The V and J ends lost 10 bases and 8 bases respectively, with 17 bases between them. The CDR3 has 12 amino acids. Germline-derived CDR1 and CDR2 are LGHDT and YNNKEL (reference sequence). In DNA, the CDR3 is TGTGCCACAGGACCTCTCGGATGGGGCTACACCTTC. Translated, it gives CATGPLGWGYTF.

The rearrangement uses TRBV25-1 and TRBJ2-3, with 11 nucleotides matching TRBD2. This CDR3 contains 15 residues. The V and J ends lost 7 bases and 5 bases, in that order; junction bases with no gene match: 8. Germline CDR1 reads MGHDK; CDR2 reads SYGVNS. This CDR3 is CASTTTGTSGDTQYF. The CDR3 DNA sequence: TGTGCCAGCACTACAACGGGGACTAGCGGAGATACGCAGTATTTT.

The genes are TRBV7-2 and TRBJ2-7; D not certain. Germline V gene sequence: CDR1 SGHTA, CDR2 FQGNSA. V lost 1 base and J lost 2, with 12 bases in between. This CDR3 spans 15 amino acids. For the CDR3, the DNA is TGTGCCAGCAGCTTAGGTGTGGGTAATACCTACGAGCAGTACTTC. This sequence encodes CASSLGVGNTYEQYF.

This chain joins TRBV30 and TRBJ2-5; 7 bases agree with TRBD2. The CDR3 is 14 residues long. Germline V gives CDR1 GTSNPN, CDR2 SVGIG (reference sequence). V shed 0 bases, J shed 5 bases, and the junction held 6 bases outside the gene matches. The CDR3 protein is CAWSVISGKETQYF. CDR3 nucleotide sequence: TGTGCCTGGAGTGTAATCAGCGGGAAGGAGACCCAGTACTTC.

This clonotype came up a few times. The gene calls are TRBV7-2 and TRBJ1-6, with 9 bases aligning to TRBD1. The CDR3 extends over 16 amino acids. Germline V gene sequence: CDR1 SGHTA, CDR2 FQGNSA. After removal of 1 base from V and 11 bases from J, the junction contained 9 bases not matched to a gene. The CDR3, as DNA: TGTGCCAGCAGCTTAGGGACAGGGGTATTTACGACACCCCTCCACTTT. This encodes CASSLGTGVFTTPLHF.

This clonotype was observed a few times. V and J are TRBV9 and TRBJ1-2; no reliable D call. Germline lookup yields CDR1 SGDLS and CDR2 YYNGEE. The V gene lost 1 base and the J gene lost 4 bases, with 14 bases spanning the gap. The CDR3 totals 15 residues. The CDR3 protein is CASSVSPTSLYGYTF. Written as DNA, the CDR3 is TGTGCCAGCAGCGTAAGCCCTACTTCCCTCTATGGCTACACCTTC.

The chain couples TRBV10-3 to TRBJ2-7; the match to TRBD1 covers 8 bases. CDR3 size: 15 residues. Trimming removed 2 bases from V and 3 bases from J; junction bases left unmatched: 6. The germline V gene encodes CDR1 ENHRY and CDR2 SYGVKD. The DNA for the CDR3 is TGTGCCATCAGTGAGCCGGGACAGGCACACTACGAGCAGTACTTC. Its protein product is CAISEPGQAHYEQYF.

This chain joins TRBV20-1 and TRBJ2-2; D gene uncertain. Trimming removed 2 bases at V and 0 bases at J, with 13 bases between. Germline CDR1 reads DFQATT; CDR2 reads SNEGSKA (reference sequence). This CDR3 comprises 16 residues. The CDR3 protein is CSARPLVGSNTGELFF. The CDR3, as DNA: TGCAGTGCTAGACCCTTAGTGGGTTCGAACACCGGGGAGCTGTTTTTT.

The V call is TRBV20-1, the J call TRBJ2-7; TRBD2 agrees at 10 bases. The CDR3 covers 16 residues. Germline CDR1 reads DFQATT; CDR2 reads SNEGSKA (reference sequence). V dropped 0 bases and J dropped 6; count of bases not matched to a gene: 11. CDR3 nucleotides: TGCAGTGCTAGAGATCGGAAAAGCGGGAGGGCCGTCGAGCAGTACTTC. Its protein is CSARDRKSGRAVEQYF.

The V call is TRBV27, the J call TRBJ2-1; D not certain. This CDR3 contains 15 residues. The germline V and J ends were trimmed by 5 bases and 5 bases, with 16 bases remaining between them. Germline V gene lookup returns CDR1 MNHEY and CDR2 SMNVEV (reference sequence). Written as DNA, the CDR3 is TGTGCCAGCAGTGCCGGTTTCCCTAAGAACAATGAGCAGTTCTTC. Translated: CASSAGFPKNNEQFF.

This clonotype was counted between two and nine times. This chain joins TRBV5-6 and TRBJ2-7; D perhaps matches TRBD2 (5 bases). CDR3 length: 20 residues. In germline, CDR1 is SGHDT, CDR2 YYEEEE. Trimming took off 3 bases at V and 0 bases at J, with 28 bases between the two ends. CDR3 region: CASSSWDGWLAEPPSYEQYF. CDR3 nucleotides: TGTGCCAGCAGCTCGTGGGATGGATGGCTAGCAGAACCACCCTCCTACGAGCAGTACTTC.

This chain joins TRBV20-1 and TRBJ2-7; D ambiguous. The V and J ends lost 5 bases and 1 base respectively, with 12 bases between them. The CDR3 consists of 13 residues. Germline V gene data show CDR1 as DFQATT and CDR2 as SNEGSKA (reference sequence). The CDR3 reads CSAGFPTSYEQYF. The CDR3 region has the DNA TGCAGTGCTGGGTTCCCCACTTCCTACGAGCAGTACTTC.

This clonotype came up once. The gene calls are TRBV10-3 and TRBJ2-1; 9 bases agree with TRBD1. The V gene's germline CDR1 is ENHRY and CDR2 SYGVKD. Losses at the gene ends were 4 bases for V and 9 bases for J; bases not matched to a gene: 7. This CDR3 comprises 14 residues. The CDR3 nucleotides are TGTGCCATCAGTGCCCGGACAGGGGATACTGAGCAGTTCTTC. Its protein is CAISARTGDTEQFF.

This chain connects TRBV5-1 to TRBJ1-6, with 8 nucleotides matching TRBD1. Germline-derived CDR1 and CDR2 are SGHRS and YFSETQ. V gave up 3 bases and J gave up 8 bases; unmatched junction bases: 7. The CDR3 has 15 residues. Here the CDR3 reads CASSSGQGGHSPLHF. The CDR3 nucleotides read TGCGCCAGCAGCTCTGGACAGGGCGGTCATTCACCCCTCCACTTT.

This clonotype was seen a few times. The chain combines TRBV7-2 with TRBJ2-1; 10 bases are a match to TRBD2. This CDR3 has 16 residues. V lost 0 bases and J lost 10; bases outside the gene matches: 9. The V gene's germline CDR1 is SGHTA and CDR2 FQGNSA. CDR3 coding DNA: TGTGCCAGCAGCTTAGCGGTGACTAGCGGGTCTAAAGAGCAGTTCTTC. Residues: CASSLAVTSGSKEQFF. The variable domain in full, completed from reference TRBV7-2 and TRBJ2-1, reads GAGVSQSPSNKVTEKGKDVELRCDPISGHTALYWYRQSLGQGLEFLIYFQGNSAPDKSGLPSDRFSAERTGGSVSTLTIQRTQQEDSAVYLCASSLAVTSGSKEQFFGPGTRLTVL.

The CDR3 DNA sequence: TGTGCCAGCTCACTGAAACGGGACTTAAATGAGCAGTTCTTC. As protein: CASSLKRDLNEQFF. This chain links TRBV18 with TRBJ2-1, with a weak D call TRBD2 (6 bases). CDR1 and CDR2 (germline): KGHSH, LQKENI. The length of the CDR3 is 14 residues. V dropped 4 bases and J dropped 7 bases, with 14 bases sitting between them.

This clonotype was picked up many times. The chain employs TRBV4-1 and TRBJ2-1; 13 bases are shared with TRBD2. CDR1 MGHRA and CDR2 YSYEKL come from the germline V gene. The V gene end was trimmed by 4 bases and the J gene end by 0 bases; junction bases not matched to a gene: 6. This CDR3 spans 18 amino acids. The CDR3: CASSRGTSGMSSYNEQFF. CDR3 in DNA: TGCGCCAGCAGCCGTGGGACTAGCGGGATGAGCTCCTACAATGAGCAGTTCTTC.

The chain is built from TRBV5-4 and TRBJ2-5; TRBD2 aligns across 7 bases. Germline V gene lookup returns CDR1 SGHNT and CDR2 YYREEE (reference sequence). Trimming took 2 bases from V and 4 from J; bases not matched to a gene: 5. This CDR3 is 14 amino acids long. The DNA for the CDR3 is TGTGCCAGCAGCTTATGGACTAGTTTAGAGACCCAGTACTTC. As protein: CASSLWTSLETQYF.